Below are 15 T cell receptor beta chains sequenced from a single sample in a study of blood T cell repertoires in COVID-19. Using immunoSEQ multiplex PCR, the repertoire was profiled, and TCRdb retains in-frame clones only, with some absent. The table includes 200,000 to 300,000 clones, 83% detected once. The sample comprised peripheral blood. These receptors came from a human donor in a cohort sampled during active COVID-19.

This clone has only a few counts. One end of the junction varies from germline; a read error may be responsible. The chain recombines TRBV7-7 with TRBJ2-2, with a weak D call TRBD1 (6 bases). This CDR3 has 15 residues. Germline CDR1 reads SSHAT; CDR2 reads FNYEAQ (reference sequence). The CDR3 reads CASSRGGDLAGELFF. CDR3 DNA sequence: TGTGCTAGCAGCCGAGGGGGTGATCTTGCCGGGGAGCTGTTTTTT. Together with reference TRBV7-7 and TRBJ2-2, the CDR3 gives the full variable domain: GAGVSQSPRYKVTKRGQDVTLRCDPISSHATLYWYQQALGQGPEFLTYFNYEAQPDKSGLPSDRFSAERPEGSISTLTIQRTEQRDSAMYRCASSRGGDLAGELFFGEGSRLTVL.

This chain uses TRBV19 with TRBJ1-2, with 9 bases matching TRBD1. J was trimmed by 7 bases and V by 6 bases; bases with no gene match: 9. Per the germline V gene, CDR1 is LNHDA and CDR2 is SQIVND (reference sequence). The CDR3 has 14 amino acids. The CDR3 DNA reads as TGTGCCAGTAGCATCAGGGACAGGGCAAGTGGCTACACCTTC. Protein product: CASSIRDRASGYTF.

This sequence joins TRBV6-5 and TRBJ1-1, with D possibly TRBD1 on 5 matching bases. Trimming took off 10 bases at V and 7 bases at J, with 22 bases between the two ends. This CDR3 is 14 amino acids long. Germline V gives CDR1 MNHEY, CDR2 SVGAGI. This CDR3 reads CATNLDRFPSEAFF. CDR3 nucleotide sequence: TGTGCCACCAACTTAGACAGATTCCCCAGTGAAGCTTTCTTT.

V and J are TRBV3-1 (or the pseudogene TRBV3-2) and TRBJ2-7; unclear D gene. In germline, CDR1 is LGHDT, CDR2 YNNKEL (reference sequence). This CDR3 has 14 residues. V lost 1 base, J lost 6 bases, and 13 bases lay in between. Written as DNA, the CDR3 is TGTGCCAGCAGCCAAGGGCAGGTGAGTCGCGAGCAGTACTTC. This sequence encodes CASSQGQVSREQYF.

This chain links TRBV18 with TRBJ1-6; D ambiguous. Germline values: CDR1 KGHSH, CDR2 LQKENI. CDR3 size: 12 residues. The V gene lost 4 bases and the J gene lost 5 bases, with 3 bases spanning the gap. In nucleotides, the CDR3 is TGTGCCAGCTCACGAGATAATTCACCCCTCCACTTT. Amino acid sequence: CASSRDNSPLHF.

The V and J genes are TRBV9 and TRBJ1-5, with 7 bases aligning to TRBD1. CDR1 is SGDLS, CDR2 YYNGEE, per germline. J gave up 1 base and V 4 bases, and 2 bases lay outside the gene matches. The CDR3 runs 14 residues. CDR3 sequence (DNA): TGTGCCAGCAGCCAGGGGGGAAGCAATCAGCCCCAGCATTTT. It codes for CASSQGGSNQPQHF.

The chain is built from TRBV4-1 and TRBJ2-6, with TRBD1 matching 8 bases. CDR1 is MGHRA, CDR2 YSYEKL, per germline. The ends lost 2 bases at V and 2 bases at J; junction bases unmatched: 5. The CDR3 is 17 amino acids. The CDR3 loop is CASSQWTGSTGANVLTF. DNA for the CDR3: TGCGCCAGCAGCCAATGGACAGGGTCTACTGGGGCCAACGTCCTGACTTTC.

This chain uses TRBV5-5 with TRBJ1-2, with 8 bases that match TRBD1. Germline loops: CDR1 SGHKS, CDR2 YYEKEE (reference sequence). J gave up 3 bases and V 0 bases, and 7 bases lay outside the gene matches. This CDR3 is built from 16 residues. CDR3 bases: TGTGCCAGCAGCTTGGGGCAGGGGGCGTCCTACTATGGCTACACCTTC. Its translation: CASSLGQGASYYGYTF.

This sequence joins TRBV10-3 and TRBJ2-2; TRBD1 matches 8 bases. V lost 8 bases and J lost 1; bases outside the gene matches: 3. The germline CDR1 and CDR2 sequences are ENHRY and SYGVKD. The CDR3 consists of 14 residues. CDR3 loop: CAIGGTGNTGELFF. CDR3 coding DNA: TGTGCCATCGGCGGGACAGGGAACACCGGGGAGCTGTTTTTT.

The chain couples TRBV3-1 (or the pseudogene TRBV3-2) to TRBJ2-7, with 7 bases matching TRBD1. This CDR3 is built from 13 residues. CDR1 is LGHDT and CDR2 is YNNKEL in the germline V gene (reference sequence). The V and J ends lost 4 bases and 2 bases, in that order; junction bases with no gene match: 2. The CDR3 coding sequence is TGTGCCAGCAGCCGAGGGACAGCCTACGAGCAGTACTTC. This gives the protein CASSRGTAYEQYF.

The V gene is TRBV27, the J gene TRBJ1-4; 9 nucleotides match TRBD1. The V and J ends lost 5 bases and 10 bases, in that order; junction bases with no gene match: 23. There are 19 residues in the CDR3. The germline CDR1 and CDR2 sequences are MNHEY and SMNVEV (reference sequence). This CDR3 reads CASSQRLRQGGDRRGKLFF. CDR3 sequence (DNA): TGTGCCAGCAGTCAGCGACTTCGACAGGGGGGAGACCGAAGGGGAAAACTGTTTTTT.

The V and J genes are TRBV7-2 and TRBJ2-1; weak D call: TRBD2 (5 bases). The germline gives CDR1 SGHTA, CDR2 FQGNSA. The CDR3 is 14 amino acids. V was clipped by 3 bases and J by 7 bases, with 13 bases between them. CDR3 DNA: TGTGCCAGCAGCTTGGGCGTAACGGGAAATGAGCAGTTCTTC. It encodes CASSLGVTGNEQFF. Using reference TRBV7-2 and TRBJ2-1 for the parts outside the CDR3, the full variable domain is GAGVSQSPSNKVTEKGKDVELRCDPISGHTALYWYRQSLGQGLEFLIYFQGNSAPDKSGLPSDRFSAERTGGSVSTLTIQRTQQEDSAVYLCASSLGVTGNEQFFGPGTRLTVL.

The chain employs TRBV27 and TRBJ2-1, with no clear D. Trimming pared 3 bases from V and 0 bases from J, leaving 9 bases between. This CDR3 has 15 amino acids. Germline CDR1 reads MNHEY; CDR2 reads SMNVEV (reference sequence). The CDR3 sequence is CASSFLYSSYNEQFF. The CDR3 region has the DNA TGTGCCAGCAGTTTCCTCTATAGCTCCTACAATGAGCAGTTCTTC.

This rearrangement joins TRBV20-1 to TRBJ2-3; D may be TRBD2 (5 bases). Germline V lookup: CDR1 DFQATT, CDR2 SNEGSKA (reference sequence). The CDR3 is made up of 14 amino acids. Trimming stripped 3 bases from V and 0 bases from J, with 10 bases between. As DNA, the CDR3 is TGCAGTGCTAGTTCAAGGACTAGCACAGATACGCAGTATTTT. This sequence encodes CSASSRTSTDTQYF.

At least ten counts were recorded for this clone. This chain uses TRBV6-5 with TRBJ2-5, with D maybe TRBD1 (5 bases). Germline V gene data show CDR1 as MNHEY and CDR2 as SVGAGI. V lost 7 bases to trimming and J lost 1 base, with 13 bases between them. The CDR3 consists of 14 residues. This CDR3 reads CASNLGHAQETQYF. DNA of the CDR3: TGTGCCAGCAACCTTGGACATGCCCAAGAGACCCAGTACTTC.